The clone carrying this TCR beta chain was seen a handful of times. Its antigen remains unknown. This sample stems from a study of cytomegalovirus exposure and HLA in healthy donors. Study-wide findings and caveats: As confirmed in vitro, a few CMV-associated chains were specific for CMV antigens. A list of 150 or so TCR beta chains associated with cytomegalovirus was given. The dataset shows that most TCR sequences were rare, while some public TCRs occurred in many donors.

The method was immunoSEQ multiplex PCR; TCRdb's version includes in-frame clones alone and lacks a portion of them. The table has 150,000 to 200,000 clones, 85% seen once. V was pared by 2 bases and J by 3 bases, with 10 bases between. The CDR3 is 14 amino acids. Germline lookup yields CDR1 MDHEN and CDR2 SYDVKM. The roughly 120-subject validation cohort, separate from the roughly 670-subject first cohort, included the donors. This chain connects TRBV28 to TRBJ1-2; D is possibly TRBD1 (5 bases). Sequenced sample: PBMCs. This clonotype originated in a man younger than 30 in good health and CMV-seropositive. The DNA for the CDR3 is TGTGCCAGCAGTTTACCCAGGGATCACTATGGCTACACCTTC. This translates into CASSLPRDHYGYTF.